This T cell receptor (beta chain) was sequenced during a study of blood T cell repertoires in COVID-19. The wider study: The United States, Italy and Spain were the sources of the acute and convalescent COVID-19 samples.

Source study methods: Cell counts per sample came from amplifying reference gene primers. Method: immunoSEQ multiplex PCR; TCRdb's copy keeps in-frame clones and lacks some. V and J calls plus clone size are reproduced from that table; the DNA served to infer D and trimming. The sample consists of about 67,000 clones, around 87% of them appearing once. The TCR sequence derives from a man aged 45-60 years with active COVID-19. Sample: peripheral blood.

This CDR3 is CASSLRGTATEAFF. The CDR3 nucleotides are TGTGCCAGCAGCTTACGGGGGACGGCCACTGAAGCTTTCTTT. The V and J genes are TRBV7-8 and TRBJ1-1, with D possibly matching TRBD1 (5 bases). The CDR3 is 14 residues long. Trimming shortened V by 2 bases and J by 4 bases, and 11 bases separated the two germline ends. Germline V lookup: CDR1 SGHVS, CDR2 FQNEAQ.